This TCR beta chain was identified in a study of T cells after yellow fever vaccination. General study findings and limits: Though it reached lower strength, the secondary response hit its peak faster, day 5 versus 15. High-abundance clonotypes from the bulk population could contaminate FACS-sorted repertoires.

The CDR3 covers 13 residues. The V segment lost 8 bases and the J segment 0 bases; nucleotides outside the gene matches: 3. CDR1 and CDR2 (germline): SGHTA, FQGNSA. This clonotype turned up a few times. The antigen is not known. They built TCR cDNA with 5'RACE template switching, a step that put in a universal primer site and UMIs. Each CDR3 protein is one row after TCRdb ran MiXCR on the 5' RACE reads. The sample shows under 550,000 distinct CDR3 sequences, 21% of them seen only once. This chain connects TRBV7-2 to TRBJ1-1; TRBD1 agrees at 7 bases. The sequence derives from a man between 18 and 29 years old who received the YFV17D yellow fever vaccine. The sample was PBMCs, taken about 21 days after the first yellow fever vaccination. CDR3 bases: TGTGCCAGCGGACAGGCCATGAACACTGAAGCTTTCTTT. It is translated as CASGQAMNTEAFF.